A single sample gave rise to the 3 T cell receptor beta chains below, sequenced in a study of blood T cell repertoires in COVID-19. Here immunoSEQ multiplex PCR was the method, and the copy in TCRdb shows in-frame clones only, minus some. The sample lists over 50,000 clones, just under 80% occurring once. Sequences were obtained from peripheral blood. The receptors derive from a human donor with active or convalescent COVID-19. The donor label of this sample is uncertain.

V usage is TRBV30 and J usage is TRBJ2-7; 8 bases map to TRBD2. The J segment lost 5 bases and the V segment lost 2 bases, leaving 2 bases of the junction unmatched. Germline V gene sequence: CDR1 GTSNPN, CDR2 SVGIG (reference sequence). The CDR3 has 12 amino acids. CDR3 amino acids: CAWSREGNEQYF. The CDR3 region has the DNA TGTGCCTGGAGTCGGGAGGGTAACGAGCAGTACTTC.

The chain is built from TRBV19 and TRBJ1-5; 9 bases map to TRBD1. V shed 5 bases, J shed 8 bases, and the junction held 7 bases outside the gene matches. Germline CDR1 and CDR2: LNHDA and SQIVND (reference sequence). The CDR3 runs 14 residues. The CDR3 bases are TGTGCCAGTAGTCTACGACAGGGGGTTGAGCCCCAGCATTTT. Translating gives CASSLRQGVEPQHF.

This chain uses TRBV2 with TRBJ2-7; 10 bases fit TRBD2. There are 14 residues in the CDR3. Trimming removed 6 bases from V and 6 bases from J; junction bases left unmatched: 8. Germline loops: CDR1 SNHLY, CDR2 FYNNEI. CDR3: CASRRLAGAGEQYF. CDR3 in DNA: TGTGCCAGCAGGCGGCTAGCGGGAGCAGGCGAGCAGTACTTC. The full variable domain, its missing parts supplied by reference TRBV2 and TRBJ2-7, is EPEVTQTPSHQVTQMGQEVILRCVPISNHLYFYWYRQILGQKVEFLVSFYNNEISEKSEIFDDQFSVERPDGSNFTLKIRSTKLEDSAMYFCASRRLAGAGEQYFGPGTRLTVT.